Reported below is one T cell receptor (beta chain). This record comes from a study of blood T cell repertoires in COVID-19. Overall study context: The United States, Italy and Spain provided the acute and convalescent COVID-19 samples.

As processed by the authors: Reference gene primer amplification yielded estimated nucleated cell counts. Data came from immunoSEQ multiplex PCR; TCRdb stores just in-frame clones and leaves some out. V and J calls and clone size are given by that table; D and trimming were obtained from the DNA. The table lists about 97,000 clones, around 92% of them singletons, with less than 4.5% in the top ten. Source material: peripheral blood. The clonotype comes from a man aged 18 to 35 with acute or convalescent COVID-19.

CDR3: CASSAAGGTDTQYF. As DNA, the CDR3 is TGCGCCAGCAGTGCGGCGGGAGGGACAGATACGCAGTATTTT. J is TRBJ2-3 and V is TRBV5-1; 9 bases fit TRBD2. The V gene's germline CDR1 is SGHRS and CDR2 YFSETQ. Trimming removed 5 bases from V and 3 bases from J; junction bases left unmatched: 4. CDR3 length equals 14 residues.